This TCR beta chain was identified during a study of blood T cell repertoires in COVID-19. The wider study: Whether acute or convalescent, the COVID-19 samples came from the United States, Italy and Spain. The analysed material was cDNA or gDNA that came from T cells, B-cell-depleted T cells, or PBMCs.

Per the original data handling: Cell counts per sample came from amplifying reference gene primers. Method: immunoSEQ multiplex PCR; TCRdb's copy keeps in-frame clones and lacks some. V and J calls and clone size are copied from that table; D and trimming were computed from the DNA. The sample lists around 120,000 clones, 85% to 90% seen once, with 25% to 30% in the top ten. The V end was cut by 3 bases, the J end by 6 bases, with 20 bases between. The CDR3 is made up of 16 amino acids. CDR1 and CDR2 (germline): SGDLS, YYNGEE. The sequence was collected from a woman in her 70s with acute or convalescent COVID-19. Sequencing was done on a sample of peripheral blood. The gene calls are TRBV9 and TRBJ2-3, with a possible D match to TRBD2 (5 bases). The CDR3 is CASSAYARGIADTQYF. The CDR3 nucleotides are TGTGCCAGCAGCGCCTACGCAAGAGGGATTGCGGATACGCAGTATTTT.